These T cell receptor beta chains were read from a single sample in a study of blood T cell repertoires in COVID-19. Sequencing was performed with immunoSEQ multiplex PCR; in TCRdb, only in-frame clones are kept and a portion is missing. The sample consists of under 130,000 clones, 84% of them appearing once. The sequencing input was peripheral blood. The receptors shown here come from a human donor in a cohort sampled during active or convalescent COVID-19. Both conserved end residues are part of each CDR3. Fields, in order: clone size, V gene, D gene, J gene, CDR3 DNA, CDR3 protein. D genes are given only for firm matches. Clone sizes are given selectively: once, few, many, or a class where the clone is expanded.

size: .
V: TRBV7-9
D: .
J: TRBJ2-3
DNA: TGTGCCAGCAGCTTGGACAGATTAGACACAGATACGCAGTATTTT
CDR3: CASSLDRLDTDTQYF

size: .
V: TRBV29-1
D: .
J: TRBJ1-2
DNA: TGCAGCGTTGATGCAGGGGCCTATGGCTACACCTTC
CDR3: CSVDAGAYGYTF

size: .
V: TRBV29-1
D: TRBD1
J: TRBJ1-4
DNA: TGCAGCGTTGAAGACATGACAGGGACTAATGAAAAACTGTTTTTT
CDR3: CSVEDMTGTNEKLFF

size: .
V: TRBV19
D: .
J: TRBJ1-1
DNA: TGTGCCACCAGTACAAGGGGGAGGAACACTGAAGCTTTCTTT
CDR3: CATSTRGRNTEAFF

size: .
V: TRBV4-2
D: .
J: TRBJ1-2
DNA: TGTGCCAGCAGCCAAGTTTCCGGGAGCTCGAACTATGGCTACACCTTC
CDR3: CASSQVSGSSNYGYTF

size: .
V: TRBV6-5
D: .
J: TRBJ1-5
DNA: TGTGCCAGCAGCATCATAGGCAATCAGCCCCAGCATTTT
CDR3: CASSIIGNQPQHF

size: once
V: TRBV5-1
D: .
J: TRBJ1-4
DNA: TGCGCCTCCCGTGGGGCAAGCTATAATGAAAAACTGTTTTTT
CDR3: CASRGASYNEKLFF

size: .
V: TRBV18
D: .
J: TRBJ2-7
DNA: TGTGCCAGCTCACAGGCGCCGGGTCGCTCCTACGAGCAGTACTTC
CDR3: CASSQAPGRSYEQYF

size: few
V: TRBV4-2
D: .
J: TRBJ1-4
DNA: TGTGCCAGCAGCCAAGGGCAGGGAAGAAATGAAAAACTGTTTTTT
CDR3: CASSQGQGRNEKLFF

size: once
V: TRBV28
D: .
J: TRBJ1-2
DNA: TGTGCCATCTCTTCCTGGGAGGGCTATGGCTACACCTTC
CDR3: CAISSWEGYGYTF

size: .
V: TRBV4-1
D: TRBD1
J: TRBJ1-5
DNA: TGCGCCAGCAGCCAAGAAACAGGGGGCGGAGGTTGGCCCCAGCATTTT
CDR3: CASSQETGGGGWPQHF

size: many
V: TRBV3-1/TRBV3-2
D: .
J: TRBJ1-6
DNA: TGTGCCAGCAGCCAACCTTACTATAATTCACCCCTCCACTTT
CDR3: CASSQPYYNSPLHF

size: .
V: TRBV28
D: .
J: TRBJ1-5
DNA: TGTGCCAGCACCGCTAGACCGGGGGCCCAGCATTTT
CDR3: CASTARPGAQHF

size: .
V: TRBV6-5
D: .
J: TRBJ1-1
DNA: TGTGCCAGCAGTTACTCTCTTGGAGGGGACACTGAAGCTTTCTTT
CDR3: CASSYSLGGDTEAFF

size: .
V: TRBV4-3
D: TRBD1
J: TRBJ1-2
DNA: TGCGCCAGCAGCCAAACCGGGACAGGGGAATTGGGCGGCTACACCTTC
CDR3: CASSQTGTGELGGYTF

size: .
V: TRBV7-9
D: TRBD2
J: TRBJ2-2
DNA: TGTGCCAGCAGCTTAGGGGGCCAGCGGGGCACTCCCGGGGAGCTGTTTTTT
CDR3: CASSLGGQRGTPGELFF

size: .
V: TRBV2
D: .
J: TRBJ1-1
DNA: TGTGCCAGCGTAGGCAGGGCGCCCTACAACACTGAAGCTTTCTTT
CDR3: CASVGRAPYNTEAFF

size: .
V: TRBV6-5
D: TRBD1
J: TRBJ2-2
DNA: TGTGCCAGCACTGTGGACAGGGAACCCGGGGAGCTGTTTTTT
CDR3: CASTVDREPGELFF

size: .
V: TRBV12-2
D: .
J: TRBJ1-5
DNA: TGTGCAAGTCGCTTAGGTTATGACAGGGGAATCCCTCAGCCCCAGCATTTT
CDR3: CASRLGYDRGIPQPQHF

size: .
V: TRBV5-6
D: TRBD2
J: TRBJ2-7
DNA: TGTGCCAGCAGCTTGGTACTAGCGGGGATTCACGAGCAGTACTTC
CDR3: CASSLVLAGIHEQYF

size: .
V: TRBV28
D: .
J: TRBJ2-7
DNA: TGTGCCAGCAGTTCCCCCTGGACCGGGCGACACCCGATCGGGGTCTACGAGCAGTACTTC
CDR3: CASSSPWTGRHPIGVYEQYF

size: .
V: TRBV7-9
D: TRBD1
J: TRBJ1-1
DNA: TGTGCCAGCAGCGGCGGGACAGCGAACACTGAAGCTTTCTTT
CDR3: CASSGGTANTEAFF

size: .
V: TRBV15
D: TRBD1
J: TRBJ1-5
DNA: TGTGCCACCAGCATGGGGACAGCTTACGTCGTGGCCCAGCATTTT
CDR3: CATSMGTAYVVAQHF

size: few
V: TRBV19
D: TRBD1
J: TRBJ2-2
DNA: TGTGCCAGTAGTCCCGGGACAGGGGTTACCGGGGAGCTGTTTTTT
CDR3: CASSPGTGVTGELFF

size: .
V: TRBV11-1
D: TRBD1
J: TRBJ2-1
DNA: TGTGCCAGCAGACGTACAGGGGGCAATGAGCAGTTCTTC
CDR3: CASRRTGGNEQFF

size: few
V: TRBV4-2
D: TRBD1
J: TRBJ1-4
DNA: TGTGCCAGCAGCCTGGCCCGGGACAGGGGGCCGACTAATGAAAAACTGTTTTTT
CDR3: CASSLARDRGPTNEKLFF

size: .
V: TRBV6-6
D: .
J: TRBJ1-1
DNA: TGTGCCAGCAGTCGACGGGGGACGGAGGCCCAGATTAAAGCTTTCTTT
CDR3: CASSRRGTEAQIKAFF

size: .
V: TRBV19
D: .
J: TRBJ1-1
DNA: TGTGCCAGTACCCCGGGTGAGAACACTGAAGCTTTCTTT
CDR3: CASTPGENTEAFF

size: .
V: TRBV19
D: TRBD2
J: TRBJ2-5
DNA: TGTGCCAGTAGTAAAGAGGGCGCGGGGGGGCTGGCGACCCAGTACTTC
CDR3: CASSKEGAGGLATQYF

size: .
V: TRBV19
D: .
J: TRBJ1-5
DNA: TGTGCCAGTAACGTAGGACATTTGGGCAATCAGCCCCAGCATTTT
CDR3: CASNVGHLGNQPQHF

size: few
V: TRBV28
D: TRBD1
J: TRBJ2-6
DNA: TGTGCCAGCAGGGGGGACAGGGGGCGAGGGGCCAACGTCCTGACTTTC
CDR3: CASRGDRGRGANVLTF

size: .
V: TRBV10-3
D: .
J: TRBJ1-5
DNA: TGTGCCATCAGTGGCAGGGACAATCAGCCCCAGCATTTT
CDR3: CAISGRDNQPQHF

size: .
V: TRBV7-7
D: .
J: TRBJ2-3
DNA: TGTGCCAGCAGCCCAGGGGTGGCAGGGACCTTTGCGGATACGCAGTATTTT
CDR3: CASSPGVAGTFADTQYF

size: .
V: TRBV5-5
D: .
J: TRBJ1-1
DNA: TGTGCCAGCAGGCCCACAGGGCCCACTGAAGCTTTCTTT
CDR3: CASRPTGPTEAFF

size: .
V: TRBV5-1
D: .
J: TRBJ1-2
DNA: TGCGCCAGCAGCTTGGCCGGCAGGGGCTCTGGCTACACCTTC
CDR3: CASSLAGRGSGYTF

size: .
V: TRBV4-2
D: TRBD1
J: TRBJ2-3
DNA: TGTGCCAGCAGCCAAGGACAGGGCCTACAGGGGTGGGCAGATACGCAGTATTTT
CDR3: CASSQGQGLQGWADTQYF

size: few
V: TRBV5-4
D: .
J: TRBJ1-2
DNA: TGTGCCAGCAGCTTTTCGGCATTAGCCGGCTACACCTTC
CDR3: CASSFSALAGYTF

size: .
V: TRBV7-9
D: .
J: TRBJ1-4
DNA: TGTGCCAGCAGCTCTACCACGAACAGGGTGGGGGAAAAACTGTTTTTT
CDR3: CASSSTTNRVGEKLFF

size: .
V: TRBV11-3
D: .
J: TRBJ1-1
DNA: TGTGCCAGCAGCTTGGACAGTGGTGGTGGTGGATTGAGGGCTTTCTTT
CDR3: CASSLDSGGGGLRAFF

size: .
V: TRBV5-1
D: .
J: TRBJ1-1
DNA: TGCGCCAGCAGCTTGACAGACATGAACACTGAAGCTTTCTTT
CDR3: CASSLTDMNTEAFF

size: many
V: TRBV19
D: TRBD1
J: TRBJ2-7
DNA: TGTGCCAGTAGTAGGACAGGGAACTACGAGCAGTACTTC
CDR3: CASSRTGNYEQYF

size: .
V: TRBV19
D: TRBD1
J: TRBJ2-3
DNA: TGTGCCAGTAGTCCGTCCAGGGGGCGAAGAACAGATACGCAGTATTTT
CDR3: CASSPSRGRRTDTQYF